The rows below give T cell receptor beta chains drawn from one sample of a study of blood T cells in healthy people across ages. From the 5' RACE reads, TCRdb called clonotypes with MiXCR, one entry per CDR3 protein. This table has 1.5 million to 2 million distinct CDR3 sequences, around 48% appearing once. Sequencing was performed on blood. The receptor source for this set is a woman aged 40-49 years in good health. The CDR3 runs from the conserved cysteine through the conserved F or W. A D gene is named only where the DNA matches it firmly. The size of a clone is reported for some rows only, either as once, few or many, or as a class for expanded clones.

abundance,j_gene,v_gene,len,d_gene,CDR3nt,CDR3aa
-,TRBJ2-7,TRBV11-1,17,TRBD1,TGTGCCAGCAGCTTAGAAGGCGGACAGGGGGCTCTCTACGAGCAGTACTTC,CASSLEGGQGALYEQYF
-,TRBJ1-6,TRBV4-3,15,-,TGCGCCAGCAGCCAAGTACAGTACGATAATTCACCCCTCCACTTT,CASSQVQYDNSPLHF
few,TRBJ2-7,TRBV7-2,14,-,TGTGCCAGCACAGACAGAAGGGGCTCCTACGAGCAGTACTTC,CASTDRRGSYEQYF
-,TRBJ1-6,TRBV27,15,-,TGTGCCAGCAGGGTCTCAAGCTCCTATAATTCACCCCTCCACTTT,CASRVSSSYNSPLHF
-,TRBJ1-2,TRBV28,18,TRBD1,TGTGCCAGCAGTTTTTTGGGACAGGGGGACTTAATTCTATATGGCTACACCTTC,CASSFLGQGDLILYGYTF
-,TRBJ2-1,TRBV28,13,-,TGTGCCAGCTTGCGAGGGGGAGGTAATGAGCAGTTCTTC,CASLRGGGNEQFF
-,TRBJ2-5,TRBV3-1,17,-,TGTGCCAGCAGCCAAGATATCTCCGGGGGATCTAAAGAGACCCAGTACTTC,CASSQDISGGSKETQYF
-,TRBJ2-1,TRBV25-1,15,-,TGTGCCAGCAGTGTCCATCAGGAGGCCTACAATGAGCAGTTCTTC,CASSVHQEAYNEQFF
many,TRBJ1-5,TRBV5-1,15,-,TGTGCCAGCAGCTTAACGGGGAATAGCAATCAGCCCCAGCATTTT,CASSLTGNSNQPQHF
-,TRBJ2-1,TRBV7-6,16,TRBD1,TGTGCCAGCAGCCCAAGACCGGGACAGGGGAGAAATGAGCAGTTCTTC,CASSPRPGQGRNEQFF
-,TRBJ2-2,TRBV6-1,13,-,TGTGCCAGCAGACAGGTGAACACCGGGGAGCTGTTTTTT,CASRQVNTGELFF
-,TRBJ2-5,TRBV7-2,14,-,TGTGCCACCTGGCAGGGGTTAATGGAAGAGACCCAGTACTTC,CATWQGLMEETQYF
few,TRBJ2-1,TRBV28,18,-,TGTGCCAGCAGTCTCCTCCGACAGGTCTTACGCTCCTACAATGAGCAGTTCTTC,CASSLLRQVLRSYNEQFF
-,TRBJ2-6,TRBV7-9,19,-,TGTGCCAGCAGCTTACGAGGGGGATACAGTAGCTCTGGGGCCAACGTCCTGACTTTC,CASSLRGGYSSSGANVLTF
few,TRBJ2-1,TRBV13,16,TRBD2,TGTGCCAGCAGCTTGGCCCAGCGGGGCTTGTACAATGAGCAGTTCTTC,CASSLAQRGLYNEQFF
few,TRBJ2-7,TRBV6-5,14,TRBD1,TGTGCCAGCAGTTACGACAGGGAGTTCTACGAGCAGTACTTC,CASSYDREFYEQYF
-,TRBJ2-3,TRBV6-5,18,TRBD2,TGTGCCAGCAGTTATCGAATCTCCAAGCGGGGAGGAGCAGATACGCAGTATTTT,CASSYRISKRGGADTQYF
few,TRBJ2-5,TRBV6-5,15,-,TGTGCCAGCAGTTCGAGGGGAGTCCAAACGGAGACCCAGTACTTC,CASSSRGVQTETQYF
-,TRBJ2-3,TRBV5-1,19,-,TGCGCCAGCAGCTTGTACCAGGGGCCGCCTATAGGGGACACAGATACGCAGTATTTT,CASSLYQGPPIGDTDTQYF
-,TRBJ1-5,TRBV6-2/TRBV6-3,13,-,TGTGCCAGCACTAGGGGGACGCCGAAGCCCCAGCATTTT,CASTRGTPKPQHF
few,TRBJ1-2,TRBV15,15,-,TGTGCCACCAGCGGGGACACCCGAAAAAACTATGGCTACACCTTC,CATSGDTRKNYGYTF
-,TRBJ2-2,TRBV11-1,15,TRBD1,TGTGCCAGCAGCACGGGACAGGCTCACACCGGGGAGCTGTTTTTT,CASSTGQAHTGELFF
-,TRBJ2-1,TRBV18,16,-,TGTGCCAGCTCACCAACGGCTAGATCGACGGTGGGTGAGCAGTTCTTC,CASSPTARSTVGEQFF
once,TRBJ1-1,TRBV6-5,14,-,TGTGCCAGCAGTTACTCTAGGGACAAAAGATCAGCTTTCTTT,CASSYSRDKRSAFF
few,TRBJ2-5,TRBV9,13,-,TGTGCCAGCAGCCTTAGCTGGTTTGGGACCCAGTACTTC,CASSLSWFGTQYF
few,TRBJ2-6,TRBV12-3/TRBV12-4,16,-,TGTGCCAGCTCTCGGACAGCTTCCTCTGGGGCCAACGTCCTGACTTTC,CASSRTASSGANVLTF
few,TRBJ2-5,TRBV20-1,15,TRBD2,TGCAGTGCTCCTCCTAGCGGGGGGCGTCTAGAGACCCAGTACTTC,CSAPPSGGRLETQYF
-,TRBJ2-1,TRBV11-1,16,TRBD1,TGTGCCAGCAGCCTCCGGACAGGGCCCTATTACAATGAGCAGTTCTTC,CASSLRTGPYYNEQFF
few,TRBJ1-2,TRBV12-3/TRBV12-4,13,-,TGTGCCAGCAGTTTTAGGGGGACTGCGTACTACACCTTC,CASSFRGTAYYTF
-,TRBJ2-7,TRBV27,16,TRBD1,TGTGCCAGCAGTTCATCAGGGGGCCGGAGCTCCTACGAGCAGTACTTC,CASSSSGGRSSYEQYF
-,TRBJ2-7,TRBV20-1,16,TRBD2,TGCAGTGCTAGGAAACCCGGGACTAGCCCCTCTTGCGAGCAGTACTTC,CSARKPGTSPSCEQYF
-,TRBJ2-1,TRBV6-5,15,-,TGTGCCAGCAGTTACGCTAGGAGGGGCGACAATGAGCAGTTCTTC,CASSYARRGDNEQFF
-,TRBJ2-5,TRBV2,13,-,TGTGCCAGCAGTGATGGCAACCAAGAGACCCAGTACTTC,CASSDGNQETQYF
once,TRBJ2-3,TRBV7-2,13,-,TGTGCCGGCAGCCGGTCCCCGGGAGATACGCAGTATTTT,CAGSRSPGDTQYF
few,TRBJ2-5,TRBV6-6,15,-,TGTGCCAGCAGACCGACGGGGGACGGACAAGAGACCCAGTACTTC,CASRPTGDGQETQYF
-,TRBJ1-2,TRBV5-6,16,-,TGTGCCAGCAGCTTGGCCAATGGACGGACCCAGGGGGGCTACACCTTC,CASSLANGRTQGGYTF
-,TRBJ2-1,TRBV7-9,14,-,TGTGACAGCAGGGAACAGGGTTCCCACAATGAGCAGTTCTTC,CDSREQGSHNEQFF
once,TRBJ2-5,TRBV9,15,TRBD2,TGTGCCAGCAGCAGCGGCGGGGGGGATGTAGAGACCCAGTACTTC,CASSSGGGDVETQYF
-,TRBJ1-2,TRBV4-2,15,-,TGTGCCAGCAGCCGGGACGCAGGACTATACTATGGCTACACCTTC,CASSRDAGLYYGYTF
-,TRBJ1-5,TRBV2,13,-,TGTGCCAGCTCCGGGGAAGCAAATCAGCCCCAGCATTTT,CASSGEANQPQHF
-,TRBJ2-1,TRBV28,13,-,TGTGCCAGCAGACTAGACAGATACAGTGAGCAGTTCTTC,CASRLDRYSEQFF
-,TRBJ2-7,TRBV6-2/TRBV6-3,14,-,TGTGCCAGCAGTTACTCGGGGGCATACTACGAGCAGTACTTC,CASSYSGAYYEQYF
-,TRBJ2-2,TRBV20-1,15,-,TGCAGTGCTAGAGATCAGTTTACGAACACCGGGGAGCTGTTTTTT,CSARDQFTNTGELFF
-,TRBJ2-1,TRBV5-1,15,-,TGCGCCAGCAGTGGGAGAAGTCGTTCCTACAATGAGCAGTTCTTC,CASSGRSRSYNEQFF
-,TRBJ1-5,TRBV7-2,15,-,TGTGCCAGCAGCCTCGACACCGATAGCAATCAGCCCCAGCATTTT,CASSLDTDSNQPQHF
-,TRBJ1-2,TRBV7-2,16,TRBD1,TGTGCCAGCAGCTTAACGGTCCTCGGACAGGGGTGGGGCTACACCTTC,CASSLTVLGQGWGYTF
-,TRBJ2-3,TRBV7-2,16,TRBD2,TGTGCCAGCAGCTTTAGGAGCGGGGTCAATCCAGATACGCAGTATTTT,CASSFRSGVNPDTQYF
-,TRBJ1-2,TRBV6-6,12,-,TGTGCCAGCGGAGAGGGCAACTATGGCTACACCTTC,CASGEGNYGYTF
-,TRBJ2-1,TRBV10-3,15,TRBD2,TGTGCCATCAGTGAGTCCAGCGGGGGGGCCGGTGAGCAGTTCTTC,CAISESSGGAGEQFF
many,TRBJ2-4,TRBV12-3/TRBV12-4,14,TRBD1,TGTGCCAGCAGCCGGGGGACAGGGGAAAACATTCAGTACTTC,CASSRGTGENIQYF
-,TRBJ2-4,TRBV4-3,14,-,TGCGCCAGCAGCCAAGATCCCGAGGAGCGTGAGCAGTACTTC,CASSQDPEEREQYF
-,TRBJ2-7,TRBV15,16,TRBD2,TGTGCCACCAGCAGAGGCCAAGCGGGAAGCTCCTACGAGCAGTACTTC,CATSRGQAGSSYEQYF
-,TRBJ1-2,TRBV6-5,16,-,TGTGCCAGCAGTTACCTCGACGCCCCGAAAGGGTATGGCTACACCTTC,CASSYLDAPKGYGYTF
few,TRBJ2-5,TRBV20-1,13,-,TGCAGTGCTAGCGGGGAGAACAGGGAGACCCAGTACTTC,CSASGENRETQYF
-,TRBJ2-7,TRBV6-5,15,TRBD2,TGTGCCAGCACTCGACTAGCGGGGGCCATGTACGAGCAGTACTTC,CASTRLAGAMYEQYF
-,TRBJ2-3,TRBV2,14,-,TGTGCCAGCAGGGTGACAGTTAGCACAGATACGCAGTATTTT,CASRVTVSTDTQYF
-,TRBJ1-2,TRBV20-1,14,-,TGCAGTGCTAGAGATGGGGCTTCTAACTATGGCTACACCTTC,CSARDGASNYGYTF